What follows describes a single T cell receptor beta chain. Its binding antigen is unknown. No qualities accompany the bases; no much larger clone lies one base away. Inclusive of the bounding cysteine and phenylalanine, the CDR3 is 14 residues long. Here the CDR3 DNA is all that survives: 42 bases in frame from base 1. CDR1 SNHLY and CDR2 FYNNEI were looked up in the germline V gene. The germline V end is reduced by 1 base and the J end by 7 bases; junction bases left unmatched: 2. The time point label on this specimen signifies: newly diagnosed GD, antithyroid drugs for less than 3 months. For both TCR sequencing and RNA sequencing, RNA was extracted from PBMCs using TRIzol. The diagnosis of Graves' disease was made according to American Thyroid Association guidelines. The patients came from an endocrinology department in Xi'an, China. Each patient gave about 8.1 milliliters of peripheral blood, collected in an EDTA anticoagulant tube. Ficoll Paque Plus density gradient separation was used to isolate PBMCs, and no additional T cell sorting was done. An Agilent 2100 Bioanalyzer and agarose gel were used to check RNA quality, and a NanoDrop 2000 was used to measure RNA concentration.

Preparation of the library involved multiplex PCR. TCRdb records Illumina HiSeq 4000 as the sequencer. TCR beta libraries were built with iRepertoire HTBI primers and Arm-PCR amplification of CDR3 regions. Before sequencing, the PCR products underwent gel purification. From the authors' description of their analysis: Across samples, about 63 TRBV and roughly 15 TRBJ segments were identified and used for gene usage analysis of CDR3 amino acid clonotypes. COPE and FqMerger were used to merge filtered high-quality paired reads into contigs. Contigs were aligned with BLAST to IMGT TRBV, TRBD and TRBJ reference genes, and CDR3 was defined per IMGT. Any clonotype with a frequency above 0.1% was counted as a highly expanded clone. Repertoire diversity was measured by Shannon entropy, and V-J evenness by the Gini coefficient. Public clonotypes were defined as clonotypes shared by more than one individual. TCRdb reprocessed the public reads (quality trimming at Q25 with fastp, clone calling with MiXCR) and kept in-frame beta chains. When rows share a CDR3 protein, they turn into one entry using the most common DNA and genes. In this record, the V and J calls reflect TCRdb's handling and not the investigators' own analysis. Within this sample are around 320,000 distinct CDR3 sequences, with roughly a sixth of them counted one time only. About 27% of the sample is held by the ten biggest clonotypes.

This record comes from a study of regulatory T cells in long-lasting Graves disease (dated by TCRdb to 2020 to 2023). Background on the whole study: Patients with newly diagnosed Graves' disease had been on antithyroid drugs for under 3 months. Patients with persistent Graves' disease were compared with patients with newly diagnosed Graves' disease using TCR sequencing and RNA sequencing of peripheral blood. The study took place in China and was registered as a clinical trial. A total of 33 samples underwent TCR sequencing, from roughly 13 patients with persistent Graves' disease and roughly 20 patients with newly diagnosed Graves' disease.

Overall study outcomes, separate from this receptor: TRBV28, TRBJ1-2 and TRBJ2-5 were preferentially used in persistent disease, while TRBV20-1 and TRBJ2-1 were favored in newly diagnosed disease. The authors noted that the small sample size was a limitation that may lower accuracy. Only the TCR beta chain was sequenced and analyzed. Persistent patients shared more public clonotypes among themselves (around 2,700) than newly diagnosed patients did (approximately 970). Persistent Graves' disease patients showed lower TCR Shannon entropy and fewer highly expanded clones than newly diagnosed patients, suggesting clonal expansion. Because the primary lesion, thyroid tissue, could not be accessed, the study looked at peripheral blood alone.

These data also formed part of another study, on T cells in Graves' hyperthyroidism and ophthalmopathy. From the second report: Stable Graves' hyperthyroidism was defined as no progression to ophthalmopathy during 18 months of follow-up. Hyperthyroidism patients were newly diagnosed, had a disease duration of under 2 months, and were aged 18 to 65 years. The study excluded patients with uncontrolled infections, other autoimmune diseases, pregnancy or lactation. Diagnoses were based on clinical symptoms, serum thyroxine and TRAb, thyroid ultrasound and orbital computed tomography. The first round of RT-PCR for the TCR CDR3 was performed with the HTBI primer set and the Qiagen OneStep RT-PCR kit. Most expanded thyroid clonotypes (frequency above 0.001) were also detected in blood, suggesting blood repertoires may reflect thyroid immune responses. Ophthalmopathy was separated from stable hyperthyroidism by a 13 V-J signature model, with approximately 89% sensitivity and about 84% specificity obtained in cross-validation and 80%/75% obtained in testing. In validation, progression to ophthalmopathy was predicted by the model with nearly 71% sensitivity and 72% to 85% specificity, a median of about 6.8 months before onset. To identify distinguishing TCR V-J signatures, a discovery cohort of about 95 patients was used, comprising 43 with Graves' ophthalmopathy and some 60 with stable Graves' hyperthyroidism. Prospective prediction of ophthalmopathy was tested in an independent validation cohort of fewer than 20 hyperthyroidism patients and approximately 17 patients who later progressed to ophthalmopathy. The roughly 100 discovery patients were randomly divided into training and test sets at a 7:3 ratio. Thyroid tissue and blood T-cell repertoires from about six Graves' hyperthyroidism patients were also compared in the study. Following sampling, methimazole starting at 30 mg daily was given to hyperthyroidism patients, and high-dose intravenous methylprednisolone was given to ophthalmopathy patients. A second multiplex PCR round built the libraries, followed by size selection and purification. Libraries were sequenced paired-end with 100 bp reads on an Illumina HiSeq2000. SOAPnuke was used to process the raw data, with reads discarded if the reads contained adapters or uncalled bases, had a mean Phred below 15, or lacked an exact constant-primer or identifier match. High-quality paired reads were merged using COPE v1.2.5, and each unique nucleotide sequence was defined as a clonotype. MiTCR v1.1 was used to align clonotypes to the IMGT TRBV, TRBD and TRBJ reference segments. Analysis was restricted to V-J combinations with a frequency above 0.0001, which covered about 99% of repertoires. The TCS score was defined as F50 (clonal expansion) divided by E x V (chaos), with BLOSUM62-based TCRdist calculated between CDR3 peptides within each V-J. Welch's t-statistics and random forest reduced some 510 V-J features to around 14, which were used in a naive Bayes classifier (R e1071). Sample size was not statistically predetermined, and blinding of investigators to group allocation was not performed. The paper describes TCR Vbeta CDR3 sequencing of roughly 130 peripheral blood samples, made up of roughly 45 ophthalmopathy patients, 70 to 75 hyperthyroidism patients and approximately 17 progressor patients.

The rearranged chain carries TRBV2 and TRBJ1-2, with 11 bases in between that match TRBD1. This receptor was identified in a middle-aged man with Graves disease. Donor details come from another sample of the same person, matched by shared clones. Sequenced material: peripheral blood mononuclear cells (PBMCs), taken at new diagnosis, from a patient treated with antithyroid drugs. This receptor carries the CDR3 CASSEGTGGLGYTF. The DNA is TGTGCCAGCAGTGAAGGGACAGGGGGCCTTGGCTACACCTTC.